Included here is one TCR beta chain sequence, with context. This record comes from a study of blood T cell repertoires in COVID-19. Overall study: Samples of COVID-19 (acute and convalescent) were obtained from the United States, Italy and Spain. The analysed material was cDNA or gDNA that came from T cells, B-cell-depleted T cells, or PBMCs.

V gave up 7 bases and J gave up 5 bases; unmatched junction bases: 7. Germline CDR1 reads MDHEN; CDR2 reads SYDVKM. The CDR3 sequence is 14 residues long. Per the original methods: From reference gene primer amplification, estimates of nucleated cell counts were derived. TCRdb keeps only in-frame clones here, not all; method: immunoSEQ multiplex PCR. V and J calls and clone size come straight from that table; D and trimming were deduced from the DNA. The sample contains 90,000 to 150,000 clones, about nine tenths of which appear only once. The receptor was derived from a man aged 65-85 years who had recovered from COVID-19. Sequencing input: peripheral blood. The chain is built from TRBV28 and TRBJ1-4; 7 nucleotides match TRBD1. CDR3 region: CASKLGQSNEKLFF. The CDR3 coding sequence is TGTGCCAGCAAATTGGGACAGTCAAATGAAAAACTGTTTTTT. The full variable domain, in which reference TRBV28 and TRBJ1-4 provide the parts outside the CDR3, is DVKVTQSSRYLVKRTGEKVFLECVQDMDHENMFWYRQDPGLGLRLIYFSYDVKMKEKGDIPEGYSVSREKKERFSLILESASTNQTSMYLCASKLGQSNEKLFFGSGTQLSVL.